Following are 32 T cell receptor beta chains from one sample sequenced in a study of control samples from healthy donors and cancer patients. Assay used: immunoSEQ multiplex PCR; TCRdb lists only in-frame clones, some missing. The table includes 230,000 or so clones, about 94% detected once. Sequenced sample: blood. These receptors all come from a middle-aged man in good health.

This chain links TRBV6-5 with TRBJ1-4, with TRBD1 as a possible D gene (6 bases). Trimming took off 6 bases at V and 7 bases at J, with 15 bases between the two ends. The germline CDR1 and CDR2 sequences are MNHEY and SVGAGI. The CDR3 runs to 14 residues. The chain's CDR3 is CASRSPGAGEKLFF. The CDR3 DNA sequence: TGTGCCAGCAGATCCCCGGGGGCGGGTGAAAAACTGTTTTTT.

V is TRBV5-8 and J is TRBJ2-1; weak D call: TRBD2 (7 bases). The V end lost 0 bases, the J end lost 0 bases, and 22 bases lay between the germline ends. The V gene's germline CDR1 is SGHTS and CDR2 YDEGEE. This CDR3 is built from 20 residues. The CDR3 spells CASSLAGGRGSGSSYNEQFF. The CDR3 coding sequence is TGTGCCAGCAGCTTGGCCGGGGGGCGTGGTAGCGGCAGCTCCTACAATGAGCAGTTCTTC.

V gene TRBV2 combines with J gene TRBJ1-6; 7 bases match TRBD1. Germline lookup yields CDR1 SNHLY and CDR2 FYNNEI. The CDR3 covers 15 residues. V dropped 3 bases and J dropped 6; count of bases not matched to a gene: 5. The CDR3 spells CASSDSGGGNSPLHF. The CDR3 nucleotides are TGTGCCAGCAGTGATTCAGGGGGGGGTAATTCACCCCTCCACTTT.

The chain recombines TRBV14 with TRBJ2-1; D might be TRBD2 (6 bases). The CDR3 totals 15 residues. Per germline, CDR1 SGHDN and CDR2 FVKESK. Between the trimmed V and J ends, which lost 4 bases and 0 bases, there was a span of 10 bases. The DNA of the CDR3 is TGTGCCAGCAGCCCACGGGGGATCTCCTACAATGAGCAGTTCTTC. The encoded protein is CASSPRGISYNEQFF.

The V call is TRBV7-9, the J call TRBJ1-4; maybe TRBD1 (6 bases). Trimming stripped 5 bases from V and 8 bases from J, with 18 bases between. This CDR3 has 15 amino acids. CDR1 and CDR2 (germline): SEHNR, FQNEAQ (reference sequence). The CDR3: CASSVSAGDGEKLFF. DNA of the CDR3: TGTGCCAGCAGCGTTTCGGCAGGGGATGGCGAAAAACTGTTTTTT.

Here the CDR3 DNA reads TGTGCCAGCAGTGAAACCTTCGTCCAGAGCACTGAAGCTTTCTTT. Protein product: CASSETFVQSTEAFF. This chain links TRBV6-1 with TRBJ1-1; no clear D. This CDR3 region has 15 residues. CDR1 MNHNS and CDR2 SASEGT come from the germline V gene. Deletions cut 2 bases from V and 4 bases from J, with 14 bases between.

This chain uses TRBV4-1 with TRBJ2-2; D call uncertain. The CDR3 spans 13 residues. Trimming removed 4 bases at V and 3 bases at J, with 6 bases between. CDR1 is MGHRA, CDR2 YSYEKL, per germline. CDR3 residues: CASSLSHTGELFF. Here the CDR3 DNA reads TGCGCCAGCAGCCTATCGCACACCGGGGAGCTGTTTTTT.

A single count supports this clone. The chain links TRBV5-5 to TRBJ2-2; D may be TRBD1 (6 bases). This CDR3 is built from 14 residues. Deletions cut 4 bases from V and 4 bases from J, with 11 bases between. Germline V gives CDR1 SGHKS, CDR2 YYEKEE (reference sequence). The CDR3 DNA follows: TGTGCCAGCAGCCGCACAGGGCTCACCGGGGAGCTGTTTTTT. Protein sequence: CASSRTGLTGELFF.

This chain uses TRBV12-5 with TRBJ1-1; 8 bases agree with TRBD1. Germline V gene lookup returns CDR1 LGHNT and CDR2 FRNRAP. Germline trimming cut 6 bases from V and 4 bases from J; bases unmatched to any gene: 7. The CDR3 spans 14 residues. CDR3 coding DNA: TGTGCTAGTGGCCGAGAGACAGGGGTCACTGAAGCTTTCTTT. Its protein is CASGRETGVTEAFF.

The CDR3 DNA sequence: TGTGCCAGCAGCCAGAGCGGGGGGACCGGGGAGCTGTTTTTT. This gives the protein CASSQSGGTGELFF. The V call is TRBV3-1 (or the pseudogene TRBV3-2), the J call TRBJ2-2; 9 bases agree with TRBD2. Germline values: CDR1 LGHDT, CDR2 YNNKEL (reference sequence). With V trimmed by 3 bases and J by 5 bases, 1 base remained unmatched. The length of the CDR3 is 14 residues.

This chain links TRBV7-3 with TRBJ1-4; D is possibly TRBD1 (5 bases). This CDR3 is built from 19 residues. With 1 base removed from V and 6 bases from J, the gap between germline ends came to 24 bases. The germline V gene has CDR1 SGHTA and CDR2 FQGTGA. The CDR3 DNA sequence: TGTGCCAGCAGCTTAATATGGGGAAAGCAGGGAGGGAGATATGAAAAACTGTTTTTT. Its translation is CASSLIWGKQGGRYEKLFF.

The J gene is TRBJ2-1, the V gene TRBV5-1; no clear D. Germline V CDR1 and CDR2: SGHRS, YFSETQ. CDR3 length: 13 residues. Deletions cut 0 bases from V and 9 bases from J, with 10 bases between. The DNA of the CDR3 is TGCGCCAGCAGCTTGGCGACAAAGAGTGAGCAGTTCTTC. Translating gives CASSLATKSEQFF. The full variable domain, in which reference TRBV5-1 and TRBJ2-1 provide the parts outside the CDR3, is KAGVTQTPRYLIKTRGQQVTLSCSPISGHRSVSWYQQTPGQGLQFLFEYFSETQRNKGNFPGRFSGRQFSNSRSEMNVSTLELGDSALYLCASSLATKSEQFFGPGTRLTVL.

This clone was picked up one time. The gene calls are TRBV30 and TRBJ2-1, with D uncertain. The CDR3 has 11 residues. The V end lost 2 bases, the J end lost 9 bases, and 8 bases lay between the germline ends. Germline V gives CDR1 GTSNPN, CDR2 SVGIG (reference sequence). This CDR3 is CAWSTASEQFF. DNA for the CDR3: TGTGCCTGGAGTACGGCGAGTGAGCAGTTCTTC.

The count of this clone is one. J is TRBJ1-5 and V is TRBV28; D unresolved. V lost 2 bases to trimming and J lost 2 bases, with 10 bases between them. Looked up from germline, CDR1 is MDHEN and CDR2 is SYDVKM. The CDR3 runs to 15 residues. CDR3 in amino acids: CASSLATSGNQPQHF. The CDR3 nucleotides are TGTGCCAGCAGTTTAGCTACCTCGGGCAATCAGCCCCAGCATTTT.

V usage is TRBV18 and J usage is TRBJ1-5; D is possibly TRBD1 (6 bases). Germline V CDR1 and CDR2: KGHSH, LQKENI. The CDR3 sequence is 15 residues long. The V end was cut by 1 base, the J end by 4 bases, with 11 bases between. The CDR3 sequence is CASSPLGGPNQPQHF. The CDR3 region has the DNA TGTGCCAGCTCACCACTAGGGGGGCCGAATCAGCCCCAGCATTTT.

The chain couples TRBV6-5 to TRBJ1-4, with 8 bases lining up with TRBD1. This CDR3 region has 15 residues. CDR1 is MNHEY, CDR2 SVGAGI, per germline. Trimming took 6 bases from V and 7 from J; bases not matched to a gene: 10. The CDR3 protein is CASSLTGGGSEKLFF. CDR3 sequence (DNA): TGTGCCAGCAGCCTTACAGGGGGTGGAAGTGAAAAACTGTTTTTT.

A word on this clone: Other DNA variants within this sample encode the same CDR3. V gene TRBV3-1 (or the pseudogene TRBV3-2) combines with J gene TRBJ1-1, with TRBD1 as a possible D gene (5 bases). In germline, CDR1 is LGHDT, CDR2 YNNKEL (reference sequence). The CDR3 totals 13 residues. V dropped 1 base and J dropped 3 bases, with 6 bases sitting between them. CDR3 sequence: CASSQGGDTEAFF. The DNA of the CDR3 is TGTGCCAGCAGCCAAGGGGGGGACACTGAAGCTTTCTTT.

The chain carries TRBV6-5 and TRBJ2-7, with D tentatively TRBD1 (6 bases). The V gene's germline CDR1 is MNHEY and CDR2 SVGAGI. V was pared by 6 bases and J by 4 bases, with 19 bases between. The CDR3 consists of 15 residues. CDR3 coding DNA: TGTGCCAGCAGCCCGGCCGAACAGGGTTTTTACGAGCAGTACGTC. This codes for CASSPAEQGFYEQYV.

V is TRBV28 and J is TRBJ1-5, with 7 positions matching TRBD1. The ends lost 5 bases at V and 0 bases at J; junction bases unmatched: 7. CDR3 length: 16 residues. Germline V CDR1 and CDR2: MDHEN, SYDVKM. CDR3 DNA: TGTGCCAGCAGTCCCTACAGGGGATCTAGCAATCAGCCCCAGCATTTT. Protein: CASSPYRGSSNQPQHF.

A few counts support this clone. The V call is TRBV20-1, the J call TRBJ1-6; D is unclear. CDR1 is DFQATT, CDR2 SNEGSKA, per germline (reference sequence). V lost 5 bases to trimming and J lost 14 bases, with 13 bases between them. The CDR3 runs to 11 residues. CDR3 in DNA: TGCAGTGCTTCTCCCTTGGAGGCCCTCCACTTT. As protein: CSASPLEALHF.

CDR3 sequence (DNA): TGTGCCAGCAGTTTTATATCCAGGGGGAATAATTCACCCCTCCACTTT. It is translated as CASSFISRGNNSPLHF. The chain uses TRBV28 and TRBJ1-6, with 7 positions matching TRBD1. V gave up 3 bases and J gave up 5 bases; unmatched junction bases: 7. Germline loops: CDR1 MDHEN, CDR2 SYDVKM. The CDR3 runs 16 residues.

The chain has TRBV9 and TRBJ1-1; TRBD1 might be the D (5 bases). Trimming cost V 7 bases and J 3 bases, with 10 bases left between them. This CDR3 is built from 12 residues. The V gene's germline CDR1 is SGDLS and CDR2 YYNGEE. As DNA, the CDR3 is TGTGCCAGCGGGGCGAAGGACACTGAAGCTTTCTTT. Encoded protein: CASGAKDTEAFF.

V gene TRBV7-9 combines with J gene TRBJ2-5, with D hard to call. The CDR3 is 12 amino acids. Germline-derived CDR1 and CDR2 are SEHNR and FQNEAQ (reference sequence). V shed 4 bases and J shed 5 bases, with 8 bases lying between them. Here the CDR3 reads CASSYALETQYF. DNA for the CDR3: TGTGCCAGCAGCTACGCCTTGGAGACCCAGTACTTC. Based on the CDR3 plus reference TRBV7-9 and TRBJ2-5, the full variable domain is DTGVSQNPRHKITKRGQNVTFRCDPISEHNRLYWYRQTLGQGPEFLTYFQNEAQLEKSRLLSDRFSAERPKGSFSTLEIQRTEQGDSAMYLCASSYALETQYFGPGTRLLVL.

The V and J genes are TRBV28 and TRBJ1-5; D call uncertain. The germline V gene encodes CDR1 MDHEN and CDR2 SYDVKM. The CDR3 has 18 residues. Trimming pared 3 bases from V and 2 bases from J, leaving 20 bases between. The CDR3 region is CASSFFKVGYAGNQPQHF. The CDR3 coding sequence is TGTGCCAGCAGTTTTTTTAAGGTCGGATATGCTGGCAATCAGCCCCAGCATTTT.

J is TRBJ2-1 and V is TRBV18, with 9 bases aligning to TRBD2. J lost 3 bases, V lost 3 bases, and 12 bases had no gene match. CDR1 is KGHSH and CDR2 is LQKENI in the germline V gene. The CDR3 is made up of 18 amino acids. For the CDR3, the DNA is TGTGCCAGCTCACCTACCGGTCGGCGGGGGGGATTCTACAATGAGCAGTTCTTC. Its translation: CASSPTGRRGGFYNEQFF. Full variable domain (remainder filled in from reference TRBV18 and TRBJ2-1): NAGVMQNPRHLVRRRGQEARLRCSPMKGHSHVYWYRQLPEEGLKFMVYLQKENIIDESGMPKERFSAEFPKEGPSILRIQQVVRGDSAAYFCASSPTGRRGGFYNEQFFGPGTRLTVL.

J is TRBJ1-6 and V is TRBV4-2; D unresolved. The CDR3 spans 13 residues. V was cut by 4 bases and J by 7 bases, with 8 bases left in between. Germline V gives CDR1 LGHNA, CDR2 YNFKEQ. In nucleotides, the CDR3 is TGTGCCAGCAGCCCCCTTCGGAATTCACCCCTCCACTTT. Its translation: CASSPLRNSPLHF.

This clone was detected only once. The chain recombines TRBV6-5 with TRBJ2-6, with D hard to call. The V end lost 4 bases, the J end lost 1 base, and 5 bases lay between the germline ends. Germline CDR1 and CDR2: MNHEY and SVGAGI. The CDR3 sequence is 14 residues long. The CDR3 sequence: CASSFASGANVLTF. In DNA, the CDR3 is TGTGCCAGCAGTTTTGCATCTGGGGCCAACGTCCTGACTTTC.

The chain couples TRBV29-1 to TRBJ1-1, with 7 bases fitting TRBD1. Germline V gene data show CDR1 as SQVTM and CDR2 as ANQGSEA. After removal of 7 bases from V and 1 base from J, the junction contained 6 bases not matched to a gene. The CDR3 contains 13 residues. CDR3: CSARDSSNTEAFF. In DNA form, the CDR3 reads TGCAGCGCTCGGGACAGCTCGAACACTGAAGCTTTCTTT.

The gene calls are TRBV5-4 and TRBJ1-2, with D possibly being TRBD1 (6 bases). The CDR3 length is 13 residues. The germline V gene has CDR1 SGHNT and CDR2 YYREEE (reference sequence). V was pared by 7 bases and J by 4 bases, with 14 bases between. In nucleotides, the CDR3 is TGTGCCAGCGGGACGAACAGGGCCTATGGCTACACCTTC. Its translation: CASGTNRAYGYTF.

CDR3 in amino acids: CASSWGSGGTSTDTQYF. CDR3 DNA sequence: TGTGCCAGCAGTTGGGGGAGCGGGGGGACGAGCACAGATACGCAGTATTTT. This chain joins TRBV28 and TRBJ2-3; 9 bases are shared with TRBD2. The CDR3 is made up of 17 amino acids. J lost 0 bases, V lost 4 bases, and 8 bases had no gene match. The germline V gene encodes CDR1 MDHEN and CDR2 SYDVKM.

The chain uses TRBV7-8 and TRBJ2-5; D is possibly TRBD1 (6 bases). The CDR3 extends over 15 amino acids. The V gene lost 5 bases and the J gene lost 1 base, with 14 bases spanning the gap. Germline CDR1 reads SGHVS; CDR2 reads FQNEAQ. CDR3 bases: TGTGCCAGCAGCCCGACAGGCGGGCTCCAAGAGACCCAGTACTTC. Protein product: CASSPTGGLQETQYF. Full variable domain (rest looked up from reference TRBV7-8 and TRBJ2-5): GAGVSQSPRYKVAKRGQDVALRCDPISGHVSLFWYQQALGQGPEFLTYFQNEAQLDKSGLPSDRFFAERPEGSVSTLKIQRTQQEDSAVYLCASSPTGGLQETQYFGPGTRLLVL.

This clone was detected once. The chain has TRBV5-4 and TRBJ2-6, with TRBD1 matching over 12 bases. There are 16 residues in the CDR3. V was pared by 9 bases and J by 2 bases, with 6 bases of the junction left unmatched. CDR1 and CDR2 from the germline V gene are SGHNT and YYREEE (reference sequence). The CDR3 spells CATGQGAITGANVLTF. The CDR3 DNA sequence: TGTGCCACGGGACAGGGGGCGATCACTGGGGCCAACGTCCTGACTTTC.